Each of the 12 T cell receptor beta chains below was sequenced from the same sample in a study of T cell repertoires in cytomegalovirus infection. TCRdb redid the calling of the reads with MiXCR, one entry per CDR3 protein. The table shows 300,000 to 400,000 distinct CDR3 sequences, with 25% to 35% occurring only once. No antigen is known for these receptors. This specimen consisted of cultured PBMCs, obtained from culture after CMV antigen stimulation. The receptors here all came from a human donor in good health (CMV status not recorded). Some clones in this sample may be carry-over from other donors' samples.

This clonotype was seen repeatedly, ten times or more. CDR3 coding DNA: TGTGCCAGCAGTTTATACCCCCAGGCGGCTAGCGGGAGTGGGGATGAGCAGTTCTTC. Amino acids: CASSLYPQAASGSGDEQFF. The chain joins TRBV28 to TRBJ2-1, with 10 bases that match TRBD2. This CDR3 is built from 19 residues. From germline, CDR1 is MDHEN and CDR2 SYDVKM. Unmatched junction bases numbered 17, after V lost 1 base and J lost 8 bases. The entire variable domain, with the rest obtained from reference TRBV28 and TRBJ2-1, is as follows: DVKVTQSSRYLVKRTGEKVFLECVQDMDHENMFWYRQDPGLGLRLIYFSYDVKMKEKGDIPEGYSVSREKKERFSLILESASTNQTSMYLCASSLYPQAASGSGDEQFFGPGTRLTVL.

This clonotype was counted only a few times. The chain uses TRBV7-6 and TRBJ2-5; no firm D call. CDR1 and CDR2 from the germline V gene are SGHVS and FNYEAQ. This CDR3 has 13 residues. Trimming took off 2 bases at V and 4 bases at J, with 8 bases between the two ends. CDR3 sequence: CASSLTSPETQYF. CDR3 sequence (DNA): TGTGCCAGCAGCTTAACGAGCCCAGAGACCCAGTACTTC.

V and J are TRBV6-2 or TRBV6-3 and TRBJ2-2; 7 nucleotides line up with TRBD1. The length of the CDR3 is 15 residues. From germline, CDR1 is MNHEY and CDR2 SVGEGT. The V and J ends lost 5 bases and 1 base, in that order; junction bases with no gene match: 4. Here the CDR3 reads CASSRDRKNTGELFF. The CDR3 DNA is TGTGCCAGCAGTAGGGACAGAAAGAACACCGGGGAGCTGTTTTTT.

The V and J genes are TRBV3-1 and TRBJ2-1; D is unclear. Between the trimmed V and J ends, which lost 5 bases and 9 bases, there was a span of 11 bases. There are 12 residues in the CDR3. CDR1 LGHDT and CDR2 YNNKEL come from the germline V gene (reference sequence). In DNA form, the CDR3 reads TGTGCCAGCAGCAAATCAAGGTCTGAGCAGTTCTTC. This gives the protein CASSKSRSEQFF.

V is TRBV9 and J is TRBJ2-2; 8 bases are a match to TRBD1. This CDR3 spans 15 amino acids. In germline, CDR1 is SGDLS, CDR2 YYNGEE. V lost 0 bases to trimming and J lost 5 bases; unmatched junction nucleotides: 3. The CDR3 region has the DNA TGTGCCAGCAGCGTAGGCCAGGGGGCGACCGGGGAGCTGTTTTTT. Amino acids: CASSVGQGATGELFF.

The gene calls are TRBV25-1 and TRBJ1-4; a possible D gene is TRBD1 (5 bases). Germline V gives CDR1 MGHDK, CDR2 SYGVNS. CDR3 size: 14 residues. Trimming removed 10 bases at V and 1 base at J, with 13 bases between. The CDR3 spells CATLGGGTNEKLFF. The CDR3 DNA sequence: TGTGCCACCCTGGGGGGTGGAACTAATGAAAAACTGTTTTTT.

This clonotype was recorded a few times. The chain carries TRBV30 and TRBJ2-7; no clear D. The CDR3 consists of 11 residues. Trimming left V 4 bases short and J 1 base short, with 5 bases between. CDR1 GTSNPN and CDR2 SVGIG come from the germline V gene (reference sequence). CDR3 in DNA: TGTGCCTGGACAAAGTCCTACGAGCAGTACTTC. Translated, it gives CAWTKSYEQYF. Complete variable domain (other parts from reference TRBV30 and TRBJ2-7): SQTIHQWPATLVQPVGSPLSLECTVEGTSNPNLYWYRQAAGRGLQLLFYSVGIGQISSEVPQNLSASRPQDRQFILSSKKLLLSDSGFYLCAWTKSYEQYFGPGTRLTVT.

The chain links TRBV29-1 to TRBJ1-2; D gene uncertain. Trimming cost V 4 bases and J 4 bases, with 19 bases left between them. The CDR3 is made up of 15 amino acids. Germline V gives CDR1 SQVTM, CDR2 ANQGSEA. The CDR3 reads CSVGKSGVGGYGYTF. CDR3 bases: TGCAGCGTTGGGAAATCCGGGGTGGGTGGCTATGGCTACACCTTC.

The chain couples TRBV5-1 to TRBJ2-5, with D tentatively TRBD2 (5 bases). This CDR3 has 16 amino acids. Germline CDR1 reads SGHRS; CDR2 reads YFSETQ. Trimming removed 1 base from V and 0 bases from J, with 13 bases in between. The CDR3 sequence: CASSLPAERNQETQYF. DNA of the CDR3: TGCGCCAGCAGCTTGCCAGCGGAAAGAAACCAAGAGACCCAGTACTTC.

This clonotype was observed a few times. The rearrangement links TRBV28 to TRBJ1-2, with D tentatively TRBD1 (6 bases). This CDR3 is built from 13 residues. Germline values: CDR1 MDHEN, CDR2 SYDVKM. V was cut by 7 bases and J by 4 bases, with 13 bases left in between. The CDR3 DNA follows: TGTGCCAGCACCTTACAGGGACTCTATGGCTACACCTTC. It yields the protein CASTLQGLYGYTF.

This chain connects TRBV19 to TRBJ2-1, with D perhaps matching TRBD1 (6 bases). V lost 3 bases, J lost 4 bases, and 13 bases lay in between. Germline V gene data show CDR1 as LNHDA and CDR2 as SQIVND (reference sequence). CDR3 size: 15 residues. The CDR3 bases are TGTGCCAGTAGTATCAGAGGGGGTATATACAATGAGCAGTTCTTC. Amino acids: CASSIRGGIYNEQFF.

This clonotype was seen only a few times. The chain has TRBV9 and TRBJ2-1, with 11 bases identical to TRBD2. The CDR3 totals 18 residues. The germline V gene encodes CDR1 SGDLS and CDR2 YYNGEE. J was trimmed by 0 bases and V by 2 bases; bases with no gene match: 7. This CDR3 reads CASSVGTSGTTSYNEQFF. The CDR3 DNA sequence: TGTGCCAGCAGCGTGGGGACTAGCGGAACCACCTCCTACAATGAGCAGTTCTTC.